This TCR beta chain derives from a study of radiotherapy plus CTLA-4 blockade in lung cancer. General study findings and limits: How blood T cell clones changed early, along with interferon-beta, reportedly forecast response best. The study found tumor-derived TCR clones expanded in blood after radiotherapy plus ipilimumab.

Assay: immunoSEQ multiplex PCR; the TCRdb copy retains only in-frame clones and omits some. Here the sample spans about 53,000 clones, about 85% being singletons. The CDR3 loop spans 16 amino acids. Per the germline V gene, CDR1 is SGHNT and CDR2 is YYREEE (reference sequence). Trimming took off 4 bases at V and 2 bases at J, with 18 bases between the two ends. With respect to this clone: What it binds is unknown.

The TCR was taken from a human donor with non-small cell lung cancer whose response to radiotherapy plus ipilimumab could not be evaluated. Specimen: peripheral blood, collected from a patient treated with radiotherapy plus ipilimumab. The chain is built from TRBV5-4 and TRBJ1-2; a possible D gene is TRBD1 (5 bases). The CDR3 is CASSQRGEGGNYGYTF. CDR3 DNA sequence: TGTGCCAGCAGCCAGCGGGGGGAGGGCGGAAACTATGGCTACACCTTC. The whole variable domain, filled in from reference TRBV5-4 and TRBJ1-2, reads ETGVTQSPTHLIKTRGQQVTLRCSSQSGHNTVSWYQQALGQGPQFIFQYYREEENGRGNFPPRFSGLQFPNYSSELNVNALELDDSALYLCASSQRGEGGNYGYTFGSGTRLTVV.